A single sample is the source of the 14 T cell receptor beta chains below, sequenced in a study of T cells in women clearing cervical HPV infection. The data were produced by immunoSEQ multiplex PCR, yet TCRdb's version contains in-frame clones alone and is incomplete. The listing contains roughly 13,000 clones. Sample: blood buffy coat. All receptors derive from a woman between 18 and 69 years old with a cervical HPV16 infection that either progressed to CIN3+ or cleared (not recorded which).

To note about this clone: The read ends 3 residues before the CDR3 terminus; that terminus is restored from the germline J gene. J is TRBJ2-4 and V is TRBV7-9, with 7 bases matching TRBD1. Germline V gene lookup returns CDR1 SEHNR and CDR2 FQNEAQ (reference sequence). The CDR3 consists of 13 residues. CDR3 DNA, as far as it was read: TGTGCCAGCAGCTTCGACAGGGAAAATGGT. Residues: CASSFDRENG. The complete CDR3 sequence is CASSFDRENGQYF.

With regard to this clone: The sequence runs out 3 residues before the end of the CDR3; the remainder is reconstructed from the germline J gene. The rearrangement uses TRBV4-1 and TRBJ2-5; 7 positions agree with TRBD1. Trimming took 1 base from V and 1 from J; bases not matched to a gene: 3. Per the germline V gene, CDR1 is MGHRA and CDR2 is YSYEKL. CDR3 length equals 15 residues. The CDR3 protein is CASSQAGTVQETQYF. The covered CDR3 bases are TGCGCCAGCAGCCAAGCTGGGACAGTCCAAGAGACC.

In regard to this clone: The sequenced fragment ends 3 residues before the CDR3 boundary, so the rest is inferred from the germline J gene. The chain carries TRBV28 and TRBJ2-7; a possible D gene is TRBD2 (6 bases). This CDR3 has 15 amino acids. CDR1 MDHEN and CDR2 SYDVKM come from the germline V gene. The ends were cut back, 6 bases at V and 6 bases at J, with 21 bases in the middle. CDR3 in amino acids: CASRRPLAHGGEQYF. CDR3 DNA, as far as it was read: TGTGCCAGCAGACGCCCCCTAGCCCACGGGGGCGAG.

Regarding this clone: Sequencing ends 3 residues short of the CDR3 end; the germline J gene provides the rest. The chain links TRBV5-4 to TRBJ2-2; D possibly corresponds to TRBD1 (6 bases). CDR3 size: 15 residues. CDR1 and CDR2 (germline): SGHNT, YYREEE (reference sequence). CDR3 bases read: TGTGCCAGCAGCTTGACAGGGCCCGGGGCCAACGTG. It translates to CASSLTGPGANV. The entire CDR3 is CASSLTGPGANVLFF. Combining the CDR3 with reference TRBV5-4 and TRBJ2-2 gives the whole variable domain ETGVTQSPTHLIKTRGQQVTLRCSSQSGHNTVSWYQQALGQGPQFIFQYYREEENGRGNFPPRFSGLQFPNYSSELNVNALELDDSALYLCASSLTGPGANVLFFGEGSRLTVL.

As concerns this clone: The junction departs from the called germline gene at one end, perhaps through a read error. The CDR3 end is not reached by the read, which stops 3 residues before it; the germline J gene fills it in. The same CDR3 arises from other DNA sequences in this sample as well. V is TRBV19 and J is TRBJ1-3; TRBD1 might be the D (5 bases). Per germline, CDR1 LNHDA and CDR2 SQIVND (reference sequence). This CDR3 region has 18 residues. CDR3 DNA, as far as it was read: TGTGCCAGTTGTAAAGAGGGAAGGGGAGAGCTGGCTGGAAACACA. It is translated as CASCKEGRGELAGNT. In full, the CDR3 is CASCKEGRGELAGNTIYF.

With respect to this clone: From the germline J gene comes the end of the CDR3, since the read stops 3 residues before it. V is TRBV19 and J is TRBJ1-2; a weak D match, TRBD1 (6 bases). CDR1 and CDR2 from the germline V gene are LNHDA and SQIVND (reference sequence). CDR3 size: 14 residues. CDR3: CASQIAGEGRGYTF. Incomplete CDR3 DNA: TGTGCCAGCCAGATCGCAGGGGAAGGGAGAGGC.

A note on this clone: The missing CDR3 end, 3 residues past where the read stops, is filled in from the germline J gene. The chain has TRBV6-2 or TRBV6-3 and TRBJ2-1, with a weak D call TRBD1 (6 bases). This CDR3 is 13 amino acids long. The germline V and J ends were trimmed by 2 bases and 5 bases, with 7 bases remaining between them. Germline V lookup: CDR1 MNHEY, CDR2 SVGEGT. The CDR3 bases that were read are TGTGCCAGCAGTTACCGGGACAACAATGAG. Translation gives CASSYRDNNE. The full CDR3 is CASSYRDNNEQFF.

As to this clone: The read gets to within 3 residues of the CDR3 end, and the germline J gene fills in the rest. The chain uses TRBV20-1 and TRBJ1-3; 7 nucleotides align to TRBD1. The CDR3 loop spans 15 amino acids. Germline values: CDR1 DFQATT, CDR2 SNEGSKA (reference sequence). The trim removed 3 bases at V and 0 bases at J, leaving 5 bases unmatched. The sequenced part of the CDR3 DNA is TGCAGTGCTAGGGAGTACAGGGGCTCTGGAAACACC. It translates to CSAREYRGSGNT. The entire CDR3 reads CSAREYRGSGNTIYF.

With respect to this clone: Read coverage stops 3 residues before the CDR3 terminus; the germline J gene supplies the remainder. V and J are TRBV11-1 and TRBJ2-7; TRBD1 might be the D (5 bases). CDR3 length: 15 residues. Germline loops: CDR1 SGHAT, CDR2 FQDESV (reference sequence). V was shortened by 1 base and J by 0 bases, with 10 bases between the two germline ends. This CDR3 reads CASSLEGSSSYEQYF. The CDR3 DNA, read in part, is TGTGCCAGCAGCTTAGAGGGGTCAAGCTCCTACGAG.

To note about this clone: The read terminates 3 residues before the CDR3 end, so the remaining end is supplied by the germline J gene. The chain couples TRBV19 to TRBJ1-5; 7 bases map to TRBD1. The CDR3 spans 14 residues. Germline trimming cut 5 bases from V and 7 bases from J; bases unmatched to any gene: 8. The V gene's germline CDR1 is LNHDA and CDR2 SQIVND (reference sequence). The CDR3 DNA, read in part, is TGTGCCAGTAGTCGGACAGGACCGCGGCAGCCC. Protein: CASSRTGPRQP. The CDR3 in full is CASSRTGPRQPQHF.

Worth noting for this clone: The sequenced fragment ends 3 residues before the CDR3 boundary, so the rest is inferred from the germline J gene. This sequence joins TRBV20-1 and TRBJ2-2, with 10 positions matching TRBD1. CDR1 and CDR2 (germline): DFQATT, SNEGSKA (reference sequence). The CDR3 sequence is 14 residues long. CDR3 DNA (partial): TGCAGTGCCCGGGACAGGGGCTTGGGTGAAAAG. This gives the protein CSARDRGLGEK. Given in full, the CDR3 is CSARDRGLGEKLFF.

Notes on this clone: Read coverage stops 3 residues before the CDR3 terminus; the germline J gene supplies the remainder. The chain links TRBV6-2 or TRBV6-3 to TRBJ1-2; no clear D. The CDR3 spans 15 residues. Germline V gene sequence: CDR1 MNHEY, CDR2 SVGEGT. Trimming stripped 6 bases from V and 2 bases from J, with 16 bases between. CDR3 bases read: TGTGCCAGCAGACGGAGGGTTGGTGGAAACTATGGC. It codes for CASRRRVGGNYG. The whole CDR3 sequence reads CASRRRVGGNYGYTF.

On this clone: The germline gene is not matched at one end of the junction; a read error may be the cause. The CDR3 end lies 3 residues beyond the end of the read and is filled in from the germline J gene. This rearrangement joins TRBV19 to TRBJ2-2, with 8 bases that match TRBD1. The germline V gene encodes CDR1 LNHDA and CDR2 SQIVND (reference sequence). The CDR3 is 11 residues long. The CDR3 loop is CASSITGGLFF. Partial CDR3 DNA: TGTGCCAGTAGTATCACAGGGGGG.

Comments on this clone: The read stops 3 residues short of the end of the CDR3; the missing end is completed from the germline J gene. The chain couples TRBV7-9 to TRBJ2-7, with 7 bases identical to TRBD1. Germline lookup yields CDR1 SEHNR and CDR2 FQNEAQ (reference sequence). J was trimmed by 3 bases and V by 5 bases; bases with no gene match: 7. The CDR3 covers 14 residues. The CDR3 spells CASSPRDRYYEQYF. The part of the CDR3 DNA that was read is TGTGCCAGCAGCCCCCGGGACAGATACTACGAG.